This T cell receptor beta chain was retrieved from a study of T cells in Graves' hyperthyroidism and ophthalmopathy. Study in general: Upon initial diagnosis and before any treatment, peripheral blood was collected.

This clonotype was recorded many times. Its specificity is not known. The study's findings and limits: Most thyroid clonotypes that were expanded above 0.001 also turned up in blood.

The CDR3 totals 12 residues. Unmatched junction bases numbered 5, after V lost 6 bases and J lost 5 bases. Germline CDR1 SQVTM, CDR2 ANQGSEA. Using RNA transcripts as the source, TCR beta CDR3 regions were amplified. The HTBI primer set drove a first-round RT-PCR of the TCR CDR3. TCRdb reprocessed the multiplex PCR reads with MiXCR, giving one entry per CDR3 protein. The data contain under 300,000 distinct CDR3 sequences, under 30% of them singletons. The chain carries TRBV29-1 and TRBJ1-1, with 8 bases aligning to TRBD1. This clonotype was sampled from a man aged 40-49 years with Graves' hyperthyroidism that later progressed to Graves' ophthalmopathy. Sequenced: blood. The CDR3 region has the DNA TGCAGCGTACCCAGGGGGCGGACTGAAGCTTTCTTT. It translates to CSVPRGRTEAFF.